This T cell receptor beta chain stems from a study of blood T cell repertoires in COVID-19. Study in general: The United States, Italy and Spain provided the acute and convalescent COVID-19 samples. From T cells, B-cell-depleted T cells, or PBMCs came the material, which was cDNA or gDNA.

In the study's own analysis: Reference gene primers were amplified, and this amplification served to estimate nucleated cell counts. TCRdb keeps only in-frame clones here, not all; method: immunoSEQ multiplex PCR. The V and J calls and clone size are taken from that table; D and trimming were inferred from the DNA. The sample includes approximately 68,000 clones, roughly 86% of them seen just once. The specimen sequenced was peripheral blood. The origin of this receptor is a woman aged 55-75 years with acute or convalescent COVID-19.

DNA of the CDR3: TGTGCCAGCAGCTTAGAAGGGGGACCTGTAGCAGATACGCAGTATTTT. The encoded protein is CASSLEGGPVADTQYF. The chain couples TRBV11-3 to TRBJ2-3; weak D call: TRBD1 (6 bases). The CDR3 covers 16 residues. The germline gives CDR1 SGHNT, CDR2 YENEEA. Trimming shortened V by 0 bases and J by 4 bases, and 14 bases separated the two germline ends.